These T cell receptor beta chains were read from a single sample in a study of human T cells and chemical hapten exposure. TCRdb re-derived calls from the RACE reads in MiXCR, one entry per CDR3 protein. The sample lists approximately 41,000 distinct CDR3 sequences; over 7.5% were seen once. The sample in question was whole blood, obtained in connection with sensitization to the hapten diphenylcyclopropenone (DPC). All receptors come from a man aged 45-65 years with alopecia areata. Some clones in this sample may be carry-over from other donors' samples. CDR3s include the opening cysteine and the closing phenylalanine or tryptophan. A D gene is named only where the DNA matches it firmly.

V gene | D gene | CDR3 protein
TRBV6-1 | TRBD1 | CASSVGQGFVRIYEQYF
TRBV29-1 | TRBD1 | CSPIGGGGANVLTF
TRBV5-1 | TRBD2 | CASSDGLAGVNEQFF
TRBV10-3 | - | CAISPGEGRQPQHF
TRBV30 | - | CAWSVLTGGETQYF
TRBV27 | - | CASSSLGPKSETQYF
TRBV18 | - | CASSPPGATDSNTGELFF
TRBV5-1 | TRBD1 | CASSLDFRQGEETQYF
TRBV29-1 | - | CSVRHPSGANVLTF
TRBV12-3/TRBV12-4 | - | CASSLGSLSGNTIYF
TRBV30 | - | CAWSGTVAETQYF
TRBV5-6 | - | CASSVLGFDSYEQYF
TRBV20-1 | TRBD2 | CSGLAFSYEQYF
TRBV7-2 | TRBD1 | CASSSWRAGGNSPLHF
TRBV29-1 | TRBD2 | CSVEEVSGSSYEQYF
TRBV30 | TRBD1 | CAWTPKRTGAHNEQFF
TRBV4-1 | - | CASSQDRSYEQYF
TRBV12-3/TRBV12-4 | - | CASTPRGAPAPYGYTF
TRBV6-1 | - | CASRQNNEQFF
TRBV10-1 | - | CASSYLRDFPDTQYF
TRBV11-2 | - | CASSFDANTGELFF
TRBV29-1 | TRBD2 | CSVDVGGIKNIQYF
TRBV14 | - | CASKVEGYEQFF
TRBV14 | TRBD1 | CASSQQTGGTEAFF
TRBV20-1 | - | CSLGLNIQYF
TRBV5-5 | TRBD2 | CASSLGGTNTYEQYF
TRBV27 | - | CASSLGGGGFYNEQFF
TRBV12-3/TRBV12-4 | TRBD1 | CASRDWTGGNTEAFF
TRBV5-1 | TRBD2 | CASSLAPSGIYEQYF
TRBV20-1 | - | CSASDSANYGYTF
TRBV29-1 | - | CSVSNIENTEAFF
TRBV10-3 | - | CAISEMLEIRGYGYTF
TRBV29-1 | TRBD2 | CSVELAGGNTQYF
TRBV20-1 | TRBD2 | CSASLAGSTYNEQFF
TRBV12-3/TRBV12-4 | - | CASSPGGRVGELFF
TRBV30 | - | CAWSVLVVGEQFF
TRBV20-1 | TRBD2 | CSARDGTSGNEQFF
TRBV28 | - | CASSDHNQPQHF
TRBV7-2 | TRBD1 | CASSQSRGQSYGYTF
TRBV29-1 | TRBD1 | CSVEETGAGELFF
TRBV7-2 | - | CASSSPPQGRETQYF
TRBV6-1 | - | CASSKDSVEKLFF
TRBV19 | - | CASSKQGAITGELFF
TRBV7-9 | TRBD2 | CASSFIGSGSLFYNEQFF
TRBV29-1 | - | CSTQLGRTYNEQFF
TRBV7-9 | TRBD2 | CASSFTSGRTPSYEQYF
TRBV20-1 | - | CSASPGDKSGTFYNEQFF
TRBV27 | - | CASSRRQGSYNEQFF
TRBV4-1 | - | CASSQEAGMNTEAFF
TRBV7-9 | - | CASSLVTPGQGQYF
TRBV11-2 | TRBD2 | CASLEKGGDEQFF
TRBV11-2 | - | CASSLNWQSGNTIYF
TRBV7-9 | - | CASSLSVGATEAFF
TRBV4-3 | - | CASSQVPRQHNEQFF
TRBV9 | TRBD2 | CASSVGPGLPLNEQFF